These 32 T cell receptor beta chains were sequenced from one sample in a study of T cell responses to AZD1222 COVID-19 vaccine. Generated by immunoSEQ multiplex PCR, the TCRdb table keeps only in-frame clones and is missing some. This sample has 90,000 to 110,000 clones, with around nine tenths found just once. The material sequenced was peripheral blood, taken on day 0 of AZD1222 vaccination. The source of these receptors is an adult in good health.

The chain combines TRBV7-6 with TRBJ1-1; 11 bases line up with TRBD1. The J segment lost 8 bases and the V segment lost 5 bases, leaving 13 bases of the junction unmatched. Per germline, CDR1 SGHVS and CDR2 FNYEAQ. This CDR3 spans 16 amino acids. The CDR3 region is CASSLRTGGPGGEAFF. The DNA for the CDR3 is TGTGCCAGCAGCCTCCGGACAGGGGGCCCAGGAGGGGAAGCTTTCTTT. Together with reference TRBV7-6 and TRBJ1-1, the CDR3 gives the full variable domain: GAGVSQSPRYKVTKRGQDVALRCDPISGHVSLYWYRQALGQGPEFLTYFNYEAQQDKSGLPNDRFSAERPEGSISTLTIQRTEQRDSAMYRCASSLRTGGPGGEAFFGQGTRLTVV.

The chain has TRBV2 and TRBJ1-4, with D perhaps TRBD1 (5 bases). Germline assignment: CDR1 SNHLY and CDR2 FYNNEI. Trimming cost V 6 bases and J 0 bases, with 11 bases left between them. The CDR3 contains 15 residues. The CDR3 bases are TGTGCCAGCAGACCTCAGGGTGCAACTAATGAAAAACTGTTTTTT. Protein product: CASRPQGATNEKLFF.

Regarding this clone: The same CDR3 arises from other DNA sequences in this sample as well. This rearrangement joins TRBV18 to TRBJ2-7; D gene ambiguous. This CDR3 has 13 amino acids. CDR1 KGHSH and CDR2 LQKENI come from the germline V gene. V was trimmed by 3 bases and J by 0 bases, leaving 6 bases between them. The chain's CDR3 is CASSPAASYEQYF. The CDR3 bases are TGTGCCAGCTCACCGGCAGCCTCCTACGAGCAGTACTTC. Complete variable domain (other parts from reference TRBV18 and TRBJ2-7): NAGVMQNPRHLVRRRGQEARLRCSPMKGHSHVYWYRQLPEEGLKFMVYLQKENIIDESGMPKERFSAEFPKEGPSILRIQQVVRGDSAAYFCASSPAASYEQYFGPGTRLTVT.

The chain joins TRBV3-1 (or the pseudogene TRBV3-2) to TRBJ2-3; maybe TRBD2 (6 bases). Germline-derived CDR1 and CDR2 are LGHDT and YNNKEL (reference sequence). The CDR3 length is 15 residues. V was pared by 0 bases and J by 6 bases, with 13 bases between. CDR3 protein: CASSQDVLAGDTQYF. In DNA, the CDR3 is TGTGCCAGCAGCCAAGATGTGCTTGCGGGGGATACGCAGTATTTT.

The chain recombines TRBV28 with TRBJ2-3; TRBD2 matches at 10 bases. Germline V gene sequence: CDR1 MDHEN, CDR2 SYDVKM. With V trimmed by 10 bases and J by 5 bases, 6 bases remained unmatched. The CDR3 is 13 amino acids. The CDR3 coding sequence is TGTGCCACCACTAGCGGGATGGAAGATACGCAGTATTTT. Translated, it gives CATTSGMEDTQYF.

The chain couples TRBV19 to TRBJ1-2; D is uncertain. Trimming took off 1 base at V and 5 bases at J, with 8 bases between the two ends. Per germline, CDR1 LNHDA and CDR2 SQIVND (reference sequence). The CDR3 contains 13 residues. CDR3 protein: CASSIGTQYGYTF. The CDR3 bases are TGTGCCAGTAGTATAGGGACCCAATATGGCTACACCTTC. The full variable domain, with the rest looked up from reference TRBV19 and TRBJ1-2, is DGGITQSPKYLFRKEGQNVTLSCEQNLNHDAMYWYRQDPGQGLRLIYYSQIVNDFQKGDIAEGYSVSREKKESFPLTVTSAQKNPTAFYLCASSIGTQYGYTFGSGTRLTVV.

The gene calls are TRBV4-3 and TRBJ2-3; 10 bases map to TRBD2. Germline CDR1 is LGHNA and CDR2 is YSLEER. CDR3 length: 17 amino acids. V shed 0 bases, J shed 3 bases, and the junction held 6 bases outside the gene matches. The CDR3 nucleotides are TGCGCCAGCAGCCAAGATAGCACTAGCGGGAAAACAGATACGCAGTATTTT. Translation gives CASSQDSTSGKTDTQYF.

There are a few counts of this clone. Here the CDR3 DNA reads TGTGCCAGCAGTTTATCGCGAGTTAGCACAGATACGCAGTATTTT. This gives the protein CASSLSRVSTDTQYF. The chain has TRBV27 and TRBJ2-3; D call uncertain. The ends were cut back, 0 bases at V and 0 bases at J, with 7 bases in the middle. There are 15 residues in the CDR3. Germline-derived CDR1 and CDR2 are MNHEY and SMNVEV (reference sequence).

The rearrangement uses TRBV24-1 and TRBJ2-3; D gene ambiguous. The V end lost 0 bases, the J end lost 0 bases, and 6 bases lay between the germline ends. Germline V gene lookup returns CDR1 KGHDR and CDR2 SFDVKD. The CDR3 extends over 15 amino acids. The CDR3 spells CATSDLGASTDTQYF. The CDR3 DNA sequence: TGTGCCACCAGTGATTTGGGAGCCAGCACAGATACGCAGTATTTT.

This chain connects TRBV28 to TRBJ1-1; 8 positions agree with TRBD1. The V segment lost 6 bases and the J segment 1 base; nucleotides outside the gene matches: 7. Per the germline V gene, CDR1 is MDHEN and CDR2 is SYDVKM. The CDR3 runs 15 residues. CDR3 bases: TGTGCCAGCAGCGATTCCGGGACAGGGAACACTGAAGCTTTCTTT. This encodes CASSDSGTGNTEAFF.

The rearrangement joins TRBV7-9 to TRBJ2-7; D is unresolved. From germline, CDR1 is SEHNR and CDR2 FQNEAQ (reference sequence). The CDR3 spans 14 residues. Deletions cut 4 bases from V and 3 bases from J, with 13 bases between. CDR3: CASSSREDVYEQYF. The CDR3 DNA follows: TGTGCCAGCAGCTCCCGCGAAGACGTCTACGAGCAGTACTTC. Filled out from reference TRBV7-9 and TRBJ2-7, the complete variable domain reads DTGVSQNPRHKITKRGQNVTFRCDPISEHNRLYWYRQTLGQGPEFLTYFQNEAQLEKSRLLSDRFSAERPKGSFSTLEIQRTEQGDSAMYLCASSSREDVYEQYFGPGTRLTVT.

The chain employs TRBV6-2 or TRBV6-3 and TRBJ2-1; TRBD2 aligns across 7 bases. The CDR3 runs to 14 residues. The V segment lost 5 bases and the J segment 8 bases; nucleotides outside the gene matches: 9. The V gene's germline CDR1 is MNHEY and CDR2 SVGEGT. The CDR3 region is CASSRSGTWYEQFF. The CDR3 nucleotides read TGTGCCAGCAGTCGGAGCGGGACCTGGTATGAGCAGTTCTTC.

The chain links TRBV27 to TRBJ1-1; D not resolved. Germline loops: CDR1 MNHEY, CDR2 SMNVEV (reference sequence). Trimming removed 7 bases at V and 5 bases at J, with 20 bases between. This CDR3 region has 15 residues. The CDR3 DNA reads TGTGCCAGCATAAGGAAGACCCCCGGGAGGACTGAAGCTTTCTTT. Translating it yields CASIRKTPGRTEAFF.

The chain has TRBV7-2 and TRBJ2-2; D assignment may be TRBD1 or TRBD2 (5 bases each). Germline values: CDR1 SGHTA, CDR2 FQGNSA. Trimming took off 5 bases at V and 4 bases at J, with 17 bases between the two ends. The CDR3 sequence is 16 residues long. This chain's CDR3 is CASSQGTGRGTGELFF. The DNA of the CDR3 is TGTGCCAGCAGCCAAGGAACAGGTCGGGGCACCGGGGAGCTGTTTTTT.

The V call is TRBV29-1, the J call TRBJ2-7, with D maybe TRBD1 (6 bases). This CDR3 region has 12 residues. V was cut by 4 bases and J by 6 bases, with 13 bases left in between. In germline, CDR1 is SQVTM, CDR2 ANQGSEA. The CDR3 DNA follows: TGCAGCGTTGCAGCCACAGGGTCCGAGCAGTACTTC. Protein product: CSVAATGSEQYF.

This clone was seen only a few times. This chain uses TRBV28 with TRBJ1-2; a possible D gene is TRBD1 (6 bases). CDR1 is MDHEN, CDR2 SYDVKM, per germline. The V end was cut by 5 bases, the J end by 4 bases, with 23 bases between. This CDR3 has 17 residues. The CDR3: CASSSTGRGEGSYGYTF. As DNA, the CDR3 is TGTGCCAGCAGTAGTACAGGGAGGGGTGAGGGCAGCTATGGCTACACCTTC.

V usage is TRBV28 and J usage is TRBJ2-7; maybe TRBD1 (5 bases). Looked up from germline, CDR1 is MDHEN and CDR2 is SYDVKM. This CDR3 contains 12 residues. V lost 3 bases to trimming and J lost 8 bases, with 11 bases between them. The CDR3 DNA sequence: TGTGCCAGCAGTTTCGCAAGGGGCCAGCAGTACTTC. It yields the protein CASSFARGQQYF.

V is TRBV28 and J is TRBJ1-2; D not certain. With 2 bases removed from V and 3 bases from J, the gap between germline ends came to 7 bases. Germline V lookup: CDR1 MDHEN, CDR2 SYDVKM. The CDR3 is made up of 13 amino acids. CDR3 in DNA: TGTGCCAGCAGTTTACCCGAGCACTATGGCTACACCTTC. Its protein is CASSLPEHYGYTF.

The chain combines TRBV9 with TRBJ1-5; D is ambiguous. Between the trimmed V and J ends, which lost 3 bases and 3 bases, there was a span of 7 bases. The CDR3 runs to 13 residues. CDR1 SGDLS and CDR2 YYNGEE come from the germline V gene. The CDR3 protein is CASSGGPNQPQHF. CDR3 nucleotide sequence: TGTGCCAGCAGCGGAGGCCCCAATCAGCCCCAGCATTTT.

A note on this clone: In the same sample, other DNA sequences code for this CDR3. The CDR3 region is CASRGTANNSPLHF. The CDR3 DNA sequence: TGTGCCAGCAGGGGGACGGCTAATAATTCACCCCTCCACTTT. The chain recombines TRBV2 with TRBJ1-6, with D possibly matching TRBD1 (5 bases). Trimming removed 6 bases from V and 5 bases from J, with 11 bases in between. The germline V gene encodes CDR1 SNHLY and CDR2 FYNNEI. This CDR3 spans 14 amino acids. Full variable domain (outside the CDR3, taken from reference TRBV2 and TRBJ1-6): EPEVTQTPSHQVTQMGQEVILRCVPISNHLYFYWYRQILGQKVEFLVSFYNNEISEKSEIFDDQFSVERPDGSNFTLKIRSTKLEDSAMYFCASRGTANNSPLHFGNGTRLTVT.

The chain employs TRBV5-4 and TRBJ2-1, with 8 bases that match TRBD1. With V trimmed by 7 bases and J by 0 bases, 9 bases remained unmatched. CDR1 and CDR2 (germline): SGHNT, YYREEE (reference sequence). The CDR3 consists of 16 residues. CDR3 residues: CASQDRARRSYNEQFF. DNA for the CDR3: TGTGCCAGCCAGGACAGGGCGCGGCGCTCCTACAATGAGCAGTTCTTC.

The V gene is TRBV28, the J gene TRBJ2-7, with TRBD2 identical over 8 bases. Germline V gene sequence: CDR1 MDHEN, CDR2 SYDVKM. Unmatched junction bases numbered 5, after V lost 3 bases and J lost 4 bases. This CDR3 spans 14 amino acids. CDR3 in DNA: TGTGCCAGCAGTTTGCGCGGGGGGATATACGAGCAGTACTTC. It is translated as CASSLRGGIYEQYF. The full variable domain, completed using reference TRBV28 and TRBJ2-7, is DVKVTQSSRYLVKRTGEKVFLECVQDMDHENMFWYRQDPGLGLRLIYFSYDVKMKEKGDIPEGYSVSREKKERFSLILESASTNQTSMYLCASSLRGGIYEQYFGPGTRLTVT.

J is TRBJ2-7 and V is TRBV15; possibly TRBD1 for D (6 bases). The CDR3 totals 13 residues. Germline CDR1 is LNHNV and CDR2 is YYDKDF (reference sequence). Between the trimmed V and J ends, which lost 7 bases and 0 bases, there was a span of 10 bases. CDR3 nucleotides: TGTGCCACCAAAAGGGACAACTCCTACGAGCAGTACTTC. Translation gives CATKRDNSYEQYF.

The V gene is TRBV12-3 or TRBV12-4, the J gene TRBJ2-7, with D perhaps matching TRBD1 (6 bases). V gave up 6 bases and J gave up 1 base, with 10 bases separating them. The CDR3 loop spans 13 amino acids. The CDR3 coding sequence is TGTGCCAGCAGAGGCGGACAGTCCTACGAGCAGTACTTC. Amino acids: CASRGGQSYEQYF.

This sequence joins TRBV15 and TRBJ2-5; TRBD2 matches 12 bases. The CDR3 totals 15 residues. V lost 4 bases, J lost 8 bases, and 8 bases stayed unmatched. The germline gives CDR1 LNHNV, CDR2 YYDKDF (reference sequence). The CDR3 DNA is TGTGCCACCAGCACTGAGACTAGCGGGAGAATAACCCAGTACTTC. This codes for CATSTETSGRITQYF.

The chain combines TRBV18 with TRBJ2-3; 10 bases are a match to TRBD1. The length of the CDR3 is 17 residues. Germline trimming cut 4 bases from V and 4 bases from J; bases unmatched to any gene: 11. CDR1 is KGHSH and CDR2 is LQKENI in the germline V gene. CDR3 residues: CASSLGMPGQGPDTQYF. The CDR3 bases are TGTGCCAGCTCACTAGGAATGCCGGGACAGGGGCCAGATACGCAGTATTTT.

V is TRBV3-1 (or the pseudogene TRBV3-2) and J is TRBJ2-3, with TRBD1 matching 10 bases. The CDR3 loop spans 16 amino acids. The junction had 8 bases not matched to a gene; V was cut back by 4 bases and J by 4 bases. Germline V gene sequence: CDR1 LGHDT, CDR2 YNNKEL (reference sequence). The CDR3 coding sequence is TGTGCCAGCAGCCCGTTCGGGACAGGGGTCCCAGATACGCAGTATTTT. Encoded protein: CASSPFGTGVPDTQYF.

This chain links TRBV30 with TRBJ1-3; D possibly corresponds to TRBD1 (5 bases). The CDR3 is 14 amino acids. Germline V gives CDR1 GTSNPN, CDR2 SVGIG (reference sequence). V was trimmed by 4 bases and J by 0 bases, leaving 10 bases between them. CDR3 DNA: TGTGCCTGGACTAGCGGGGGCTCTGGAAACACCATATATTTT. This encodes CAWTSGGSGNTIYF.

Points on this clone: One end of the junction does not line up with germline, which may come from a read error. This sequence joins TRBV29-1 and TRBJ2-7, with D perhaps matching TRBD1 or TRBD2 (5 bases each). CDR1 and CDR2 from the germline V gene are SQVTM and ANQGSEA. There are 13 residues in the CDR3. The CDR3 nucleotides are TGCCGCGTTCACCACCGGGACCGGGGTCGACAGTACTTC. Its translation is CRVHHRDRGRQYF.

The chain links TRBV14 to TRBJ1-1; tentatively, D is TRBD1 (5 bases). Trimming shortened V by 0 bases and J by 4 bases, and 15 bases separated the two germline ends. The CDR3 length is 16 residues. Germline CDR1 is SGHDN and CDR2 is FVKESK. CDR3 nucleotide sequence: TGTGCCAGCAGCCAAGATTTAGTGACCACAGGCACTGAAGCTTTCTTT. This gives the protein CASSQDLVTTGTEAFF.

The gene calls are TRBV5-1 and TRBJ1-6; the match to TRBD1 covers 8 bases. V lost 0 bases to trimming and J lost 9 bases; unmatched junction nucleotides: 5. CDR1 is SGHRS and CDR2 is YFSETQ in the germline V gene. This CDR3 region has 15 residues. The CDR3 nucleotides are TGCGCCAGCAGCTTGGAGACAGGGGTTAGTTCACCCCTCCACTTT. As protein: CASSLETGVSSPLHF.

The CDR3 DNA reads as TGTGCCAGCAGCCAAGATGGGCAGTCCAGGGCCTACGAGCAGTACTTC. It is translated as CASSQDGQSRAYEQYF. The rearrangement joins TRBV14 to TRBJ2-7; tentative D call: TRBD1 (5 bases). The CDR3 contains 16 residues. CDR1 and CDR2 from the germline V gene are SGHDN and FVKESK. Trimming took 0 bases from V and 2 from J, leaving 14 bases between them.